Detailed here is one TCR beta chain. Study processing details: Researchers report that nucleated cell counts were estimated from reference gene primer amplification. Here immunoSEQ multiplex PCR was the method, and the copy in TCRdb shows in-frame clones only, minus some. For V, J and clone size, that table is used; D and trimming come from the DNA. This table holds 190,000 or so clones, approximately 87% found once. This sample stems from a study of blood T cell repertoires in COVID-19. Looking at the study overall: Collection of acute and convalescent COVID-19 samples took place in the United States, Italy and Spain.

There are 13 residues in the CDR3. The V gene's germline CDR1 is SQVTM and CDR2 ANQGSEA. V was cut by 3 bases and J by 2 bases, with 9 bases left in between. The specimen was peripheral blood. The clonotype originates from a woman aged 70-85 years with acute or convalescent COVID-19. V usage is TRBV29-1 and J usage is TRBJ2-3; D may be TRBD1 (6 bases). As DNA, the CDR3 is TGCAGCGTTGATCTGGGACACACAGATACGCAGTATTTT. This encodes CSVDLGHTDTQYF.